The rows below give T cell receptor beta chains drawn from one sample of a study of blood T cell repertoires in COVID-19. Only in-frame clones appear in the TCRdb table, and some are missing; sequencing was by immunoSEQ multiplex PCR. The data contain some 200,000 clones, almost 85% of them singletons. Source material: peripheral blood. The receptors were sampled from an older woman with COVID-19, enrolled during active disease. The CDR3 runs from the conserved cysteine through the conserved F or W. A D gene is named only where the DNA matches it firmly. Clone size is shown for a subset of rows, as once, few, many or a class of expanded clone.

abundance,len,v_gene,d_gene,j_gene,CDR3nt,CDR3aa
few,14,TRBV7-7,.,TRBJ1-2,TGTGCTAGCAGCTCTAAGACTTCTAACTATGGCTACACCTTC,CASSSKTSNYGYTF
.,15,TRBV6-5,.,TRBJ1-1,TGTGCCAGCAGGGAGCAGGGTGTCGGTATCACTGAAGCTTTCTTT,CASREQGVGITEAFF
.,14,TRBV6-1,.,TRBJ1-6,TGTGCCAGCAGTGAACTGAGACAAGGATCACCCCTCCACTTT,CASSELRQGSPLHF
.,14,TRBV9,.,TRBJ1-3,TGTGCCAGCAGCGTATCTCCAACCGGGGACACCATATATTTT,CASSVSPTGDTIYF
.,15,TRBV11-3,TRBD1,TRBJ2-7,TGTGCCAGCAGCTTGGGGGACAGGGCATCCTACGAGCAGTACTTC,CASSLGDRASYEQYF
.,15,TRBV6-2/TRBV6-3,.,TRBJ2-2,TGTGCCAGCAGTTCCTTCACAGGTCACACCGGGGAGCTGTTTTTT,CASSSFTGHTGELFF
.,15,TRBV27,.,TRBJ2-7,TGTGCCAGCAGTTTATGGGCTCGGATCTCCTACGAGCAGTACTTC,CASSLWARISYEQYF
.,17,TRBV3-1/TRBV3-2,TRBD1,TRBJ1-6,TGTGCCAGCAGCCAAGGATCTGGGACAGGGGAGAATTCACCCCTCCACTTT,CASSQGSGTGENSPLHF
.,19,TRBV19,TRBD1,TRBJ1-2,TGTGCCAGTAGTTACCCTAACCCGGGACAGGTGGGCCCGGGGGATGGCTACACCTTC,CASSYPNPGQVGPGDGYTF
.,18,TRBV6-2/TRBV6-3,TRBD2,TRBJ2-1,TGTGCCAGCAGTGACGGACTAGCGGGAGCACGCTCCTACAATGAGCAGTTCTTC,CASSDGLAGARSYNEQFF
.,13,TRBV7-9,.,TRBJ1-1,TGTGCCACACTACAGGGCTTAGGCACTGAAGCTTTCTTT,CATLQGLGTEAFF
.,13,TRBV9,.,TRBJ1-1,TGTGCCAGCAGCGTAGCTGAGGAAAATGAAGCTTTCTTT,CASSVAEENEAFF
.,14,TRBV7-8,.,TRBJ1-5,TGTGCCAGCAGCTTAAATTTAAACACTCAGCCCCAGCATTTT,CASSLNLNTQPQHF
.,16,TRBV5-5,TRBD2,TRBJ2-5,TGTGCCAGCAGCTTGAGCGTAGCGGGAGGGCAAGAGACCCAGTACTTC,CASSLSVAGGQETQYF
.,16,TRBV9,.,TRBJ2-5,TGTGCCAGCAGCACCAGGACGGGAGAACCTCAAGAGACCCAGTACTTC,CASSTRTGEPQETQYF
.,15,TRBV19,.,TRBJ2-3,TGTGCCAGTAGCAGACACCCCGGAAACACAGATACGCAGTATTTT,CASSRHPGNTDTQYF
.,13,TRBV7-2,.,TRBJ2-1,TGTGCCAGCAGTTTAATTACGGGTGGTGAGCAGTTCTTC,CASSLITGGEQFF
few,14,TRBV4-1,.,TRBJ1-6,TGCGCCAGCAGCCAAGAGGAGTTGGGTTCACCCCTCCACTTT,CASSQEELGSPLHF
.,15,TRBV2,TRBD1,TRBJ1-1,TGTGCCAGCAGAACGTCTACACAGGGGGCAAGTGAAGCTTTCTTT,CASRTSTQGASEAFF
.,15,TRBV9,.,TRBJ1-1,TGTGCCAGCAGCGTAGTGGCAGGGCAAGGGAATGAAGCTTTCTTT,CASSVVAGQGNEAFF
.,15,TRBV6-2/TRBV6-3,.,TRBJ2-1,TGTGCCAGCAGCCCGATGCGGGACTCGAACAATGAGCAGTTCTTC,CASSPMRDSNNEQFF
.,16,TRBV5-1,TRBD2,TRBJ2-3,TGCGCCAGCAGCGGGGGACTAGGGGACCACACAGATACGCAGTATTTT,CASSGGLGDHTDTQYF
.,15,TRBV7-3,TRBD2,TRBJ2-7,TGTGCCAGCAGTTTAGCGGGAGCCGGGCCCTACGAGCAGTACTTC,CASSLAGAGPYEQYF
.,14,TRBV11-2,.,TRBJ1-3,TGTGCCAGCAGCTTAGGGACTTCTGGAAACACCATATATTTT,CASSLGTSGNTIYF
.,17,TRBV4-3,TRBD1,TRBJ1-5,TGCGCCAGCAGCCAAGATCTGATGACAGGGGGTAGACAGCCCCAGCATTTT,CASSQDLMTGGRQPQHF
.,11,TRBV3-1/TRBV3-2,.,TRBJ2-3,TGTGCCAGCAGTGCTCGGGATACGCAGTATTTT,CASSARDTQYF
.,15,TRBV30,.,TRBJ2-3,TGTGCCTGGAGGAAGGGGAATACCGAGACTGATACGCAGTATTTT,CAWRKGNTETDTQYF
.,14,TRBV6-1,.,TRBJ2-1,TGTGCCAGCAGTGAACTAGCTGTCGAGCATGGGCAGTTCTTC,CASSELAVEHGQFF
.,14,TRBV14,TRBD1,TRBJ1-1,TGTGCCAGCAGCCAAGATTTCGGGACAGGAGGGGCTTTCTTT,CASSQDFGTGGAFF
.,15,TRBV10-3,TRBD1,TRBJ2-1,TGTGCCATCAGAGTAACAGGGGGCGCTGACAATGAGCAGTTCTTC,CAIRVTGGADNEQFF
.,14,TRBV11-2,.,TRBJ2-7,TGTGCCAGCAGTCAGATCGGGGATGCCAACGAGCAGTACTTC,CASSQIGDANEQYF
.,16,TRBV7-3,.,TRBJ2-2,TGTGCCAGCAGCCCTAATACGATTCAGAACACCGGGGAGCTGTTTTTT,CASSPNTIQNTGELFF
.,15,TRBV19,TRBD1,TRBJ2-7,TGTGCCAGTATCGGATTTGACAGGGGTGTATACGAGCAGTACTTC,CASIGFDRGVYEQYF
once,14,TRBV3-1/TRBV3-2,TRBD1,TRBJ1-2,TGTGCCAGCAGCCAAGAAGACAGGGGGGGCGGCTACACCTTC,CASSQEDRGGGYTF
few,13,TRBV19,.,TRBJ1-5,TGTGCCAGTAGCAAGAACAGGGATCAGCCCCAGCATTTT,CASSKNRDQPQHF
.,17,TRBV11-3,.,TRBJ2-1,TGTGCCAGCAGCTTAAGACCCTACAGGGCTTTATACAATGAGCAGTTCTTC,CASSLRPYRALYNEQFF
.,16,TRBV2,TRBD2,TRBJ2-1,TGTGCCAGCAGTGAAAGTAGTCTAGCGGGGAACAATGAGCAGTTCTTC,CASSESSLAGNNEQFF
.,11,TRBV11-1,.,TRBJ1-1,TGTGCCAGCAGCTTTCTAGACGAAGCTTTCTTT,CASSFLDEAFF
.,13,TRBV28,TRBD2,TRBJ2-1,TGTGCCAGCAGTATTCTAGCGGGGATTGAGCAGTTCTTC,CASSILAGIEQFF
.,11,TRBV11-2,.,TRBJ1-2,TGTGCCAGCAGCCAAGCTGGTGGCTACACCTTC,CASSQAGGYTF
.,17,TRBV6-2/TRBV6-3,TRBD2,TRBJ2-3,TGTGCCAGCAGTTGGAGGGCAGCGGGGATGGTCGCAGATACGCAGTATTTT,CASSWRAAGMVADTQYF
.,15,TRBV25-1,TRBD2,TRBJ2-1,TGTGCCAGCAGTGAAAGGGCTAGCGGGTACAATGAGCAGTTCTTC,CASSERASGYNEQFF
.,17,TRBV7-2,TRBD2,TRBJ2-2,TGTGCCAGCAGCGGACGGACTAGCGGGAGCGGGGCCGGGGAGCTGTTTTTT,CASSGRTSGSGAGELFF
.,17,TRBV5-1,.,TRBJ1-5,TGCGCCAGCAGCCTCGGGGGTGGACGGGATAGCAATCAGCCCCAGCATTTT,CASSLGGGRDSNQPQHF
few,16,TRBV14,.,TRBJ2-3,TGTGCCAGCAGCCAACATTGGACAACTTACACAGATACGCAGTATTTT,CASSQHWTTYTDTQYF
.,18,TRBV11-2,.,TRBJ1-1,TGTGCCAGCAGCTTAGATCCCTGGGCCGGGGATGGGAACACTGAAGCTTTCTTT,CASSLDPWAGDGNTEAFF
once,15,TRBV5-1,TRBD1,TRBJ2-1,TGCGCCAGCAGCGTGGACAGGGGGCCGGGCAATGAGCAGTTCTTC,CASSVDRGPGNEQFF
few,15,TRBV3-1/TRBV3-2,.,TRBJ1-2,TGTGCCAGCAGCCCTTACGGCACTATAAACTATGGCTACACCTTC,CASSPYGTINYGYTF
.,15,TRBV19,TRBD1,TRBJ2-2,TGTGCCAGTAGTAGGGGACAGGGGGACACCGGGGAGCTGTTTTTT,CASSRGQGDTGELFF
.,14,TRBV5-5,TRBD1,TRBJ1-3,TGTGCCAGCAGCGACAGGGTTGCTGGAAACACCATATATTTT,CASSDRVAGNTIYF
.,15,TRBV25-1,.,TRBJ2-1,TGTGCCAGCAGTAAGACTAGTTCGGCCTTAAATGAGCAGTTCTTC,CASSKTSSALNEQFF
.,11,TRBV30,.,TRBJ1-2,TGTGCCTGGAGCGAGAACTATGGCTACACCTTC,CAWSENYGYTF
once,15,TRBV27,TRBD2,TRBJ2-5,TGTGCCAGCACCAACCTTCTGGGGGGGCAAGAGACCCAGTACTTC,CASTNLLGGQETQYF
.,16,TRBV27,.,TRBJ1-6,TGTGCCAGCAGTTTTTCGTGGCAGGGGAACAATTCACCCCTCCACTTT,CASSFSWQGNNSPLHF
.,15,TRBV3-1/TRBV3-2,.,TRBJ1-1,TGTGCCAGCAGCCAGAGTAGATCGGGGGACACTGAAGCTTTCTTT,CASSQSRSGDTEAFF
.,17,TRBV7-2,TRBD2,TRBJ2-4,TGTGCCAGCAGCCCGTCTGTTTGGACTAGCAGCAAAAACATTCAGTACTTC,CASSPSVWTSSKNIQYF
.,17,TRBV2,TRBD1,TRBJ1-5,TGTGCCAGCAGTCCGGGACAGGGGATAGGGAGCAATCAGCCCCAGCATTTT,CASSPGQGIGSNQPQHF
.,14,TRBV14,TRBD1,TRBJ1-2,TGTGCCAGCAGCGCCTCCAGGGGGAACTATGGCTACACCTTC,CASSASRGNYGYTF
.,16,TRBV9,.,TRBJ2-3,TGTGCCAGCAGCCCCCGTTGGCAGGGGAGCACAGATACGCAGTATTTT,CASSPRWQGSTDTQYF
.,15,TRBV11-2,TRBD1,TRBJ2-5,TGTGCCAGCAGCGCTCAGGGGGTACAGTGGGAGACCCAGTACTTC,CASSAQGVQWETQYF